The clone carrying this TCR beta chain came up many times. Its antigen remains unidentified. CDR3 length: 13 residues. Germline V gene data show CDR1 as SGHRS and CDR2 as YFSETQ. With 1 base removed from V and 3 bases from J, the gap between germline ends came to 7 bases. These data come from a study of CD8+CD57+ T cells in acquired aplastic anemia. About the research overall: Sorting CD4+ and CD8+ cells gave DNA averaging about 2.9 ug. Study-wide points: CD8+ Simpson's diversity did not differ significantly between patients and controls.

TCR beta VDJ and CDR3 profiles were obtained from a genomic DNA template. One entry per CDR3 protein results from TCRdb running MiXCR on the reads. In the table there are about 170,000 distinct CDR3 sequences, approximately 43% of which are singletons. The chain carries TRBV5-1 and TRBJ1-1; D gene uncertain. The sample comprised sorted CD4+, CD8+, or CD8+CD57+ T cells (not recorded which) from PBMCs. The sequence came from a human donor in good health. The CDR3 DNA reads TGCGCCAGCAGCTTGACCACGGACACTGAAGCTTTCTTT. Protein: CASSLTTDTEAFF.